Detailed here is one T cell receptor (beta chain). The CDR3 consists of 15 residues. Per germline, CDR1 SGDLS and CDR2 YYNGEE. J gave up 9 bases and V 0 bases, and 6 bases lay outside the gene matches. This specimen belongs to a study of CD8 T cells in Susac syndrome. Random-hexamer reverse transcription was applied to about 0.45 to 1 ug RNA. The method of amplification for TCR beta CDR3 was immunoSEQ multiplex PCR, covering 54 Vbeta and 13 Jbeta. MiXCR, run by TCRdb on the immunoSEQ multiplex PCR reads, gives a single entry per CDR3 protein. The data hold 210,000 or so distinct CDR3 sequences, with about 95% observed a single time.

The sample was CD4+ T cells from PBMCs. This chain joins TRBV9 and TRBJ2-1; 10 bases agree with TRBD2. The receptor was derived from a human donor with Susac syndrome. CDR3 nucleotides: TGTGCCAGCAGCGTAGAAGCGGGGGGGCCTGGTGAGCAGTTCTTC. Amino acid sequence: CASSVEAGGPGEQFF.